A single sample gave rise to the 18 T cell receptor beta chains below, sequenced in a study of cytomegalovirus exposure and HLA in healthy donors (dated by TCRdb to about 2017). The library relied on the immunoSEQ multiplex PCR assay. TCRdb took this table from immuneACCESS and kept in-frame rearrangements with V and J called. Such tables lack part of the clones; where checked against another copy, unresolved V genes explain under half of the gap, and the rest is unexplained. This sample lists about 180,000 clones; about 89% were detected once. In total, the top ten clones hold roughly 2.5% of the sample. Input material: PBMCs. The receptors shown here come from a man between 18 and 29 years old in good health and CMV-seropositive.

This rearrangement joins TRBV30 to TRBJ1-6; D remains ambiguous. V was trimmed by 1 base and J by 9 bases, leaving 7 bases between them. CDR1 GTSNPN and CDR2 SVGIG come from the germline V gene (reference sequence). The CDR3 has 12 residues. For the CDR3, the DNA is TGTGCCTGGAGTGACGAGCGTTCACCCCTCCACTTT. It is translated as CAWSDERSPLHF. Full variable domain (remainder filled in from reference TRBV30 and TRBJ1-6): SQTIHQWPATLVQPVGSPLSLECTVEGTSNPNLYWYRQAAGRGLQLLFYSVGIGQISSEVPQNLSASRPQDRQFILSSKKLLLSDSGFYLCAWSDERSPLHFGNGTRLTVT.

This sequence joins TRBV27 and TRBJ2-4; 7 bases are a match to TRBD1. The V and J ends lost 2 bases and 9 bases, in that order; junction bases with no gene match: 7. The CDR3 is 14 residues long. Germline CDR1 MNHEY, CDR2 SMNVEV (reference sequence). The CDR3 loop is CASSLGVTGAIQYF. For the CDR3, the DNA is TGTGCCAGCAGTTTAGGGGTCACAGGGGCCATTCAGTACTTC.

J is TRBJ2-2 and V is TRBV7-9; TRBD2 might be the D (6 bases). Deletions cut 2 bases from V and 6 bases from J, with 13 bases between. The germline CDR1 and CDR2 sequences are SEHNR and FQNEAQ (reference sequence). The CDR3 contains 15 residues. The CDR3, as DNA: TGTGCCAGCAGCTTACAAACTAGCCTCCCCGGGGAGCTGTTTTTT. It is translated as CASSLQTSLPGELFF.

This clone was observed at least ten times. This chain uses TRBV10-1 with TRBJ2-5; 10 positions agree with TRBD2. V trimming: 7 bases; J trimming: 4 bases; junction bases outside the gene matches: 9. Per germline, CDR1 WNHNN and CDR2 SYGVQD (reference sequence). The CDR3 length is 15 residues. The chain's CDR3 is CASISGTSAGETQYF. The CDR3, as DNA: TGCGCCAGCATTTCCGGGACTAGCGCTGGAGAGACCCAGTACTTC.

This chain uses TRBV5-1 with TRBJ2-5, with 10 bases lining up with TRBD2. The CDR3 contains 17 residues. V lost 0 bases, J lost 3 bases, and 8 bases stayed unmatched. Per germline, CDR1 SGHRS and CDR2 YFSETQ. The CDR3, as DNA: TGCGCCAGCAGCTTGGGGCTAGCGGGGGCCCCAAAAGAGACCCAGTACTTC. Its protein is CASSLGLAGAPKETQYF.

The genes are TRBV9 and TRBJ1-3; the D is unclear. Germline CDR1 reads SGDLS; CDR2 reads YYNGEE. Trimming pared 4 bases from V and 0 bases from J, leaving 14 bases between. The CDR3 is 16 amino acids. The CDR3 here is CASSTRGELSGNTIYF. CDR3 sequence (DNA): TGTGCCAGCAGCACCCGAGGAGAACTCTCTGGAAACACCATATATTTT.

About this clone itself: At one end, the junction sequence differs from germline, possibly due to a read error. The chain employs TRBV19 and TRBJ1-1, with 10 bases aligning to TRBD1. The CDR3 has 14 amino acids. CDR1 and CDR2 (germline): LNHDA, SQIVND (reference sequence). The CDR3 nucleotides read TGTGCCAGTAGTTTAGACAGGGGGCGGACTGAAGCTTTCTTT. As protein: CASSLDRGRTEAFF.

The genes are TRBV29-1 and TRBJ2-7; 7 bases are shared with TRBD2. The length of the CDR3 is 13 residues. Per germline, CDR1 SQVTM and CDR2 ANQGSEA. V was pared by 4 bases and J by 2 bases, with 5 bases of the junction left unmatched. The CDR3 DNA reads as TGCAGCGTTGGGGTAGCGGGCCCCTACGAGCAGTACTTC. This gives the protein CSVGVAGPYEQYF.

The chain couples TRBV18 to TRBJ2-1; TRBD2 matches 14 bases. Per the germline V gene, CDR1 is KGHSH and CDR2 is LQKENI. The CDR3 loop spans 15 amino acids. Trimming at V came to 5 bases and at J to 10 bases, leaving 7 bases not matched to a gene. CDR3 loop: CASSFGTSGRDEQFF. The CDR3 nucleotides are TGTGCCAGCTCATTCGGGACTAGCGGGAGAGACGAGCAGTTCTTC.

This clone was detected only a few times. The V and J genes are TRBV7-2 and TRBJ2-7; tentatively, D is TRBD2 (5 bases). The V and J ends lost 5 bases and 3 bases respectively, with 17 bases between them. CDR3 length: 15 amino acids. The germline V gene has CDR1 SGHTA and CDR2 FQGNSA. CDR3 in amino acids: CASSLRPGSHYEQYF. The CDR3 region has the DNA TGTGCCAGCAGCCTCCGCCCGGGGAGTCACTACGAGCAGTACTTC.

The chain carries TRBV6-5 and TRBJ1-4; 8 nucleotides agree with TRBD1. The CDR3 has 14 residues. With V trimmed by 6 bases and J by 8 bases, 8 bases remained unmatched. Germline CDR1 and CDR2: MNHEY and SVGAGI. The CDR3 loop reads CASSYSGGLEKLFF. DNA of the CDR3: TGTGCCAGCAGCTATTCAGGGGGCTTGGAAAAACTGTTTTTT.

The chain carries TRBV2 and TRBJ2-1; a possible D gene is TRBD1 (5 bases). With 3 bases removed from V and 0 bases from J, the gap between germline ends came to 9 bases. In germline, CDR1 is SNHLY, CDR2 FYNNEI. The CDR3 loop spans 15 amino acids. The CDR3 protein is CASSEQGTSYNEQFF. CDR3 nucleotides: TGTGCCAGCAGTGAGCAGGGAACCTCCTACAATGAGCAGTTCTTC. The full variable domain, its missing parts supplied by reference TRBV2 and TRBJ2-1, is EPEVTQTPSHQVTQMGQEVILRCVPISNHLYFYWYRQILGQKVEFLVSFYNNEISEKSEIFDDQFSVERPDGSNFTLKIRSTKLEDSAMYFCASSEQGTSYNEQFFGPGTRLTVL.

In its sample, this clone was seen a few times. The chain employs TRBV13 and TRBJ1-3; D call uncertain. Germline loops: CDR1 PRHDT, CDR2 FYEKMQ (reference sequence). The CDR3 runs to 12 residues. V was clipped by 5 bases and J by 6 bases, with 8 bases between them. The CDR3 DNA reads as TGTGCCAGCAGCGCAGATGTAAACACCATATATTTT. Translating it yields CASSADVNTIYF.

This clone was seen just once. The V gene is TRBV7-9, the J gene TRBJ2-1, with 9 bases fitting TRBD1. The CDR3 sequence is 15 residues long. Trimming removed 5 bases from V and 2 bases from J; junction bases left unmatched: 4. Germline CDR1 SEHNR, CDR2 FQNEAQ (reference sequence). CDR3 DNA sequence: TGTGCCAGCAGCAATTGGGACAGGGCCTACAATGAGCAGTTCTTC. It specifies CASSNWDRAYNEQFF.

This chain uses TRBV6-1 with TRBJ2-1; TRBD1 agrees at 9 bases. CDR1 and CDR2 (germline): MNHNS, SASEGT. With V trimmed by 10 bases and J by 6 bases, 7 bases remained unmatched. The CDR3 extends over 13 amino acids. The CDR3 loop is CATNPTGGNEQFF. The CDR3 DNA reads TGTGCCACCAACCCGACAGGGGGCAATGAGCAGTTCTTC.

The chain is built from TRBV9 and TRBJ2-1, with TRBD2 matching over 8 bases. Germline loops: CDR1 SGDLS, CDR2 YYNGEE. The V and J ends lost 1 base and 3 bases, in that order; junction bases with no gene match: 6. The CDR3 consists of 16 residues. As DNA, the CDR3 is TGTGCCAGCAGCGTATTCGGCGGGAGGAACTACAATGAGCAGTTCTTC. Protein product: CASSVFGGRNYNEQFF.

The CDR3 DNA reads as TGTGCCAGCAGTCCCCAACAGGGCGGCTATGGCTACACCTTC. The encoded protein is CASSPQQGGYGYTF. The V and J genes are TRBV27 and TRBJ1-2; tentative D call: TRBD1 (6 bases). The CDR3 spans 14 residues. The V and J ends lost 5 bases and 4 bases respectively, with 14 bases between them. Germline CDR1 reads MNHEY; CDR2 reads SMNVEV (reference sequence).

This sequence joins TRBV4-3 and TRBJ2-6; TRBD1 might be the D (6 bases). V dropped 1 base and J dropped 1 base, with 14 bases sitting between them. Per the germline V gene, CDR1 is LGHNA and CDR2 is YSLEER. This CDR3 has 18 amino acids. CDR3 sequence: CASSQVGRGRSGANVLTF. The CDR3 coding sequence is TGCGCCAGCAGCCAAGTCGGCAGGGGTAGATCTGGGGCCAACGTCCTGACTTTC.